This T cell receptor (beta chain) emerged from a study of shared clonotypes between healthy human individuals (dated by TCRdb to the early 2020s). Regarding the complete study: The cohort included three men and a couple of women between 18 and 49 years of age. The study deeply sequenced blood TCR repertoires of roughly five healthy adults to estimate repertoire size and the extent of clonotype sharing between individuals. To increase sequencing depth and limit assay-specific biases, different laboratories used diverse techniques to prepare libraries and sequence TCR repertoires. Each donor's leukapheresis produced roughly between roughly 0.85 and 9.5 billion PBMCs. General study outcomes and caveats: Based on pairwise subsampling, the degree of clonotype sharing among donors was expected to be affected by sequencing depth. Sampling was restricted to blood, and TCR repertoires in tissues likely differ from the TCR repertoires found in blood. Because the study included only a small number of donors, the genetic and exposure-history diversity represented was limited.

From cysteine to phenylalanine, the CDR3 is 16 amino acids long. The CDR3 DNA has 48 bases and is translated from base 1. Via the germline V gene (reference sequence), CDR1 is MNHNY and CDR2 SVGAGI. V has 5 bases trimmed and J has 7 bases trimmed; junction bases matching no gene number 14. Using the deep immunoSEQ assay, multiplex PCR amplified TCR CDR3 regions from genomic DNA. Extracted genomic DNA from each cell subset was spread evenly across all wells of several immunoSEQ 96-well plates, with each plate serving as a replicate. For unsorted PBMC, each replicate PCR was loaded with approximately 300 ng genomic DNA, equivalent to some 27,000 T cell genomes. Unsorted PBMC genomic DNA was sequenced across ten immunoSEQ deep assay plates. Purified libraries were measured with a Qubit 3.0 fluorometer, size-checked on a Bioanalyzer 2100, and measured again with the KAPA Library Quantification kit. Each immunoSEQ 96-well plate was sequenced on its own single-read 150-cycle Illumina NextSeq 550 flow cell. Per the authors' processing: Because the immunoSEQ output included only junctional sequences and no quality scores, the filtering could not be the same as the filtering used for full-length reads. To assign V/J genes and CDR3, sequences were annotated against IMGT germline references using PyIR, a Python wrapper for IgBLAST v1.9. Any read was removed if the V/J assignment was weak (E-value above 1e-6), the CDR3 was missing, or the read contained stop codons, out-of-frame junctions, or ambiguous translated residues. V3J clonotypes were defined by identical inferred V gene, J gene, and CDR3 amino acid sequence. The percentage overlap between two repertoires was calculated by dividing the number of shared unique clonotypes by the size of the smaller repertoire. Repertoire richness was assessed with RTK rarefaction, the Chao1 estimator, and Recon v2.1 estimates of unobserved clonotypes. TCRdb limited this immuneACCESS table to in-frame rearrangements with V and J called. A share of clones is missing; checked studies link under half to unresolved V genes, and the rest is unexplained. V and J calls and clone size are given by that table; D and trimming were obtained from the DNA. This sample holds hundreds of thousands of clones; just over 75% were observed only once. The leading ten clones occupy around 12% of the sample.

As regards this clone: The clone's antigen remains unknown. Per-base quality was not reported, and no clone a single base away is much larger than it.

The donors were healthy, HIV-negative adults with no recently reported acute infections or vaccinations. Only Caucasian adults living in Nashville, Tennessee, USA were represented among the donors. For unsorted samples, some 90 million PBMCs were counted, and genomic DNA was extracted using the QIAamp DNA Blood Mini kit. Blood was collected by leukapheresis, and PBMCs were isolated by Ficoll-Histopaque density gradient centrifugation and then cryopreserved in liquid nitrogen vapor phase. The receptor comes from a woman aged 40 to 49 in good health. Some clones in this sample may be carry-over from other donors' samples. Specimen: PBMCs. This chain is built from TRBV6-6 and TRBJ2-7, with 10 central nucleotides matching TRBD1. The CDR3 corresponds to CASSPTTGGSLAEQYF. The DNA is TGTGCCAGCAGTCCAACGACAGGGGGCTCTCTGGCTGAGCAGTACTTC.